Here is one TCR beta chain with its context. What it binds is unknown. The V and J ends lost 3 bases and 3 bases, in that order; junction bases with no gene match: 3. Germline V lookup: CDR1 SGHAT, CDR2 FQDESV (reference sequence). The CDR3 totals 14 residues. The data were produced by immunoSEQ multiplex PCR, yet TCRdb's version contains in-frame clones alone and is incomplete. The repertoire holds about 78,000 clones, with 85% to 95% as singletons. These data belong to a study of OX40 agonist ivuxolimab in advanced cancers. Study outcomes and limitations: Clones of CD4+ and CD8+ blood T cells grew by week 6 at doses of 0.1 to 3.0 mg/kg.

Sequencing was performed on CD4+ or CD8+ T cells sorted from blood, taken in a trial of the OX40 agonist ivuxolimab. This chain connects TRBV11-1 to TRBJ2-7; 9 bases line up with TRBD2. The sequence was obtained from an adult with an advanced solid tumor such as melanoma, head and neck, liver or kidney cancer. CDR3 nucleotide sequence: TGTGCCAGCAGCTTTAGCGGGAGCCGCTACGAGCAGTACTTC. Translating it yields CASSFSGSRYEQYF.